This T cell receptor beta chain is from a study of blood T cells in healthy people across ages. Study-wide findings and caveats: In the absence of known donor CMV status, changes in expanded clonotypes were possibly confounded.

Alongside a J-beta primer mix, a sample-barcoded 5' primer served in a second PCR lasting roughly 6 to 11 cycles. TCRdb recomputed calls from the 5' RACE reads with MiXCR, one row per CDR3 protein. The sample includes over 600,000 distinct CDR3 sequences, about 45% seen only once; the top ten take 15% to 20%. V lost 4 bases, J lost 5 bases, and 15 bases lay in between. The CDR3 length is 15 residues. CDR1 and CDR2 from the germline V gene are LNHDA and SQIVND (reference sequence). Donors were systemically healthy Caucasian individuals from Russia aged about 6 to 95 years. Only a few counts were recorded for this clonotype. Its antigen is unknown.

The source of this sequence is an elderly man in good health. V gene TRBV19 combines with J gene TRBJ2-1, with a weak D call TRBD2 (6 bases). The sample consisted of blood. The CDR3 DNA sequence: TGTGCCAGTAGTACTCCCGGGACTTCAAACAATGAGCAGTTCTTC. It yields the protein CASSTPGTSNNEQFF.